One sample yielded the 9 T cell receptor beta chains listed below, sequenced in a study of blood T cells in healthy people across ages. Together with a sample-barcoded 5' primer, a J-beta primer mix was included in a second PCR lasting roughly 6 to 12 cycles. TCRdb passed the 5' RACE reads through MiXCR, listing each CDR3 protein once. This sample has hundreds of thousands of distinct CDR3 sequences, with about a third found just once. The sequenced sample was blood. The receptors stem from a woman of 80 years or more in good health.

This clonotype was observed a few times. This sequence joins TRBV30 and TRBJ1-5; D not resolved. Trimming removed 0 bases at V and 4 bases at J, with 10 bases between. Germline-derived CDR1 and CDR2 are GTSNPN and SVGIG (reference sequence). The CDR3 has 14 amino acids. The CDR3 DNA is TGTGCCTGGAGTGTATCGAGAGGGAATCAGCCCCAGCATTTT. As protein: CAWSVSRGNQPQHF.

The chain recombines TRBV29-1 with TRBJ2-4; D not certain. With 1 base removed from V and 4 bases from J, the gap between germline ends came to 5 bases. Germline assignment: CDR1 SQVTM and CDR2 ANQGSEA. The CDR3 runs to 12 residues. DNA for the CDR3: TGCAGCGTTGAAGCTGGTAAAAACATTCAGTACTTC. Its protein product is CSVEAGKNIQYF.

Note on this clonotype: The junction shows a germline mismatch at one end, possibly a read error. The CDR3 DNA is TGTGCCAGCAGTTACTCAACAGCAACTAATGAAAAACGGTTTTTT. Its protein is CASSYSTATNEKRFF. The rearrangement uses TRBV6-5 and TRBJ1-4; no clear D. Germline V gene lookup returns CDR1 MNHEY and CDR2 SVGAGI. This CDR3 is built from 15 residues.

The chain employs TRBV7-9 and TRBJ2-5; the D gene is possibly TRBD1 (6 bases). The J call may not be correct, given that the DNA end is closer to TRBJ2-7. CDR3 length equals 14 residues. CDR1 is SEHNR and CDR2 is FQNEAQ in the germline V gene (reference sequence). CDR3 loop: CASSILGAGYEQYF. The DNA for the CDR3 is TGTGCCAGCAGCATCCTGGGGGCCGGTTACGAGCAGTACTTC.

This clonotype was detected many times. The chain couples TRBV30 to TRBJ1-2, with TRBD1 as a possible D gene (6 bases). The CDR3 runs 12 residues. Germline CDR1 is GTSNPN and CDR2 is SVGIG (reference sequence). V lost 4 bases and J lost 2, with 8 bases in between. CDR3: CAWTDRNYGYTF. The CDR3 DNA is TGTGCCTGGACCGACAGGAACTATGGCTACACCTTC.

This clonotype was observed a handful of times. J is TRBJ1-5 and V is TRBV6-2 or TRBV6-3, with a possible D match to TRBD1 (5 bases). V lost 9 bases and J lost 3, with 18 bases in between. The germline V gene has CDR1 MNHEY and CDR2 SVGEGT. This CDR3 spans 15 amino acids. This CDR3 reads CASSRDRAPNQPQHF. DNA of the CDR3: TGTGCCAGTAGTAGGGACCGAGCCCCCAATCAGCCCCAGCATTTT.

CDR3 nucleotides: TGTGCCAGCAGTTACTTGCGGCAGAACACTGAAGCTTTCTTT. Translated: CASSYLRQNTEAFF. The gene calls are TRBV6-5 and TRBJ1-1; no clear D. V lost 1 base and J lost 1, with 7 bases in between. The germline CDR1 and CDR2 sequences are MNHEY and SVGAGI. The CDR3 covers 14 residues.

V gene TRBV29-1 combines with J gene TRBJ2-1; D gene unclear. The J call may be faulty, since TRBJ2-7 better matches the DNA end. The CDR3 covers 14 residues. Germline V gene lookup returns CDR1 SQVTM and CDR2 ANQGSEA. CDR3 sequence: CSGSKRLSYNEQYF. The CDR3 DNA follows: TGCAGCGGTTCTAAACGCCTTTCCTACAATGAGCAGTACTTC.

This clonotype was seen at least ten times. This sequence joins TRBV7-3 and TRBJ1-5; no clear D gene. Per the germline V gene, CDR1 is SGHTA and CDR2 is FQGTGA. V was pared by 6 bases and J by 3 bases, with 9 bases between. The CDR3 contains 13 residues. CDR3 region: CASSLNPNQPQHF. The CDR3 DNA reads TGTGCCAGCAGTCTCAATCCCAATCAGCCCCAGCATTTT.